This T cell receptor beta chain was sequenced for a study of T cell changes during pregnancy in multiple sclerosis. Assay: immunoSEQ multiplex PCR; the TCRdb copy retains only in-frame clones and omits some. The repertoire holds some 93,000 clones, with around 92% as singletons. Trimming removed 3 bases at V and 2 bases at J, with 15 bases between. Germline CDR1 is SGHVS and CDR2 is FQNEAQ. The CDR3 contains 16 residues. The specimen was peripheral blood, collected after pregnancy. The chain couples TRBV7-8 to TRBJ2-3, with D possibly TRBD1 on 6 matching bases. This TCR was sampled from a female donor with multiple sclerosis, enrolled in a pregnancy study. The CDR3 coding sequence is TGTGCCAGCAGCTTTGACAGGCTCTTCGACACAGATACGCAGTATTTT. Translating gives CASSFDRLFDTDTQYF.